The next 7 T cell receptor beta chains were all read from a single sample in a study of tumor-infiltrating lymphocytes in primary liver carcinoma. Germline DNA was also extracted, with blood RNA taken from unsorted whole blood. A constant-region primer primed TCR beta cDNA synthesis from about 530 ng of total RNA. The TCR beta library was amplified through three nested multiplex PCR rounds in a modified ARM-PCR procedure. The two initial PCR rounds, approximately 10 cycles each, used TRBV1-TRBV30 forward and C-beta reverse primers. TCRdb itself ran the multiplex PCR reads through MiXCR, one entry per CDR3 protein. The profile shows approximately 300,000 distinct CDR3 sequences, more than 55% of them singletons. The material sequenced was peripheral blood. The receptors originated from a man aged 35-49 years with primary liver carcinoma and hepatitis B virus infection.

This clonotype was observed a single time. The CDR3 sequence: CASSLNLGTVHYGYTF. Here the CDR3 DNA reads TGTGCCAGCAGCTTGAATTTGGGGACGGTCCACTATGGCTACACCTTC. The chain has TRBV5-6 and TRBJ1-2, with D possibly being TRBD1 (5 bases). Germline CDR1 is SGHDT and CDR2 is YYEEEE. The CDR3 covers 16 residues. V shed 1 base and J shed 3 bases, with 16 bases lying between them.

Worth noting for this clonotype: As the CDR3 is not closed by the conserved phenylalanine or tryptophan, this likely results from a read error. The chain is built from TRBV29-1 and TRBJ2-7; D not resolved. The CDR3 sequence is 12 residues long. The V end was cut by 7 bases, the J end by 7 bases, with 17 bases between. Germline V gene data show CDR1 as SQVTM and CDR2 as ANQGSEA. The CDR3 is CSAKPTLGEQYL. CDR3 DNA sequence: TGCAGCGCAAAGCCCACTCTGGGTGAGCAGTACCTC.

This clonotype has a count of ten or more. In DNA form, the CDR3 reads TGTGCCAGCACCACGACTAGCGGGAGGTATAATGAGCAGTTCTTC. Its protein is CASTTTSGRYNEQFF. The genes are TRBV12-3 or TRBV12-4 and TRBJ2-1; 13 nucleotides agree with TRBD2. The CDR3 has 15 amino acids. J lost 7 bases, V lost 7 bases, and 7 bases had no gene match.

This clonotype was found many times. V is TRBV5-1 and J is TRBJ1-1; a possible D gene is TRBD1 (6 bases). This CDR3 has 15 amino acids. Trimming left V 4 bases short and J 3 bases short, with 16 bases between. Germline V lookup: CDR1 SGHRS, CDR2 YFSETQ. DNA for the CDR3: TGCGCCAGCAGCCCCGGACAGTATGGCGACACTGAAGCTTTCTTT. Translating it yields CASSPGQYGDTEAFF.

This sequence joins TRBV11-1 and TRBJ2-7, with a tentative D call TRBD2 (6 bases). V dropped 5 bases and J dropped 5 bases, with 19 bases sitting between them. Germline CDR1 SGHAT, CDR2 FQDESV (reference sequence). CDR3 length equals 15 residues. CDR3 coding DNA: TGTGCCAGCAGCCCGCCCGGGACTCTGCACAACGAGCAGTACTTC. This encodes CASSPPGTLHNEQYF.

This clonotype was picked up one time. The junction shows a germline mismatch at one end, possibly a read error. The V call is TRBV11-2, the J call TRBJ2-2, with TRBD2 as a possible D gene (5 bases). This CDR3 comprises 16 residues. Germline V gene sequence: CDR1 SGHAT, CDR2 FQNNGV. The CDR3 DNA follows: TGTGCCAGCAGCTTAGTTACCAAGGAGTACGCCGGGGAGCCGTTTTTT. It yields the protein CASSLVTKEYAGEPFF.

Regarding this clonotype: A read error may account for a junction end that differs from germline. The gene calls are TRBV11-2 and TRBJ2-1; D perhaps matches TRBD2 (6 bases). Germline V gene sequence: CDR1 SGHAT, CDR2 FQNNGV. This CDR3 has 15 amino acids. As DNA, the CDR3 is TGTGCCAGCGGCTTGCCCCAGCGGGCACTCAATGAGCAGCTCTTC. It codes for CASGLPQRALNEQLF.